This T cell receptor (beta chain) stems from a study of CD8+ T cells in alopecia areata. V shed 5 bases and J 10 bases; nucleotides not matched to a gene: 16. The germline V gene has CDR1 SGHVS and CDR2 FQNEAQ. The CDR3 loop spans 18 amino acids. Once RNA had been extracted, it was reverse transcribed into cDNA to act as the sequencing template. Sequencing was performed with immunoSEQ multiplex PCR; in TCRdb, only in-frame clones are kept and a portion is missing. The profile shows about 160,000 clones, 45% to 60% of them singletons. This clone was observed a handful of times. The clonotype comes from a human donor with alopecia areata. The specimen sequenced was CD4+ T cells sorted from blood. This chain links TRBV7-8 with TRBJ2-1; 14 bases agree with TRBD2. The CDR3 DNA is TGTGCCAGCAGCACTAGTCGGGGGACTAGCGGGAGCCCCAGGGAGCAGTTCTTC. It translates to CASSTSRGTSGSPREQFF.